This entry lists 14 T cell receptor beta chains sequenced from one sample in a study of CD8+ T cells in alopecia areata. RNA was extracted and reverse transcribed into cDNA as the sequencing template. TCRdb's table, derived via immunoSEQ multiplex PCR, lists solely in-frame clones and lacks some. The sample lists hundreds of thousands of clones, 67% occurring once. The material sequenced was CD4+ T cells sorted from blood, taken at week 0. Receptors were obtained from a human donor with alopecia areata.

The chain couples TRBV25-1 to TRBJ2-3; 12 positions agree with TRBD2. CDR3 length equals 16 residues. The V gene's germline CDR1 is MGHDK and CDR2 SYGVNS. The V and J ends lost 2 bases and 2 bases, in that order; junction bases with no gene match: 2. CDR3 DNA: TGTGCCAGCAGTGAAGGACTAGCGGGACTCACAGATACGCAGTATTTT. Protein: CASSEGLAGLTDTQYF.

The rearrangement links TRBV25-1 to TRBJ1-5, with D perhaps matching TRBD1 (5 bases). Germline V gene sequence: CDR1 MGHDK, CDR2 SYGVNS. Trimming cost V 6 bases and J 0 bases, with 6 bases left between them. This CDR3 region has 13 residues. CDR3 nucleotides: TGTGCCAGCAGACAGGATAGCAATCAGCCCCAGCATTTT. Translating it yields CASRQDSNQPQHF.

This chain connects TRBV30 to TRBJ2-7; 7 bases match TRBD1. The CDR3 is 12 residues long. V lost 5 bases to trimming and J lost 3 bases; unmatched junction nucleotides: 4. CDR1 is GTSNPN and CDR2 is SVGIG in the germline V gene (reference sequence). CDR3 sequence reads: CAWSTGVYEQYF. The CDR3 nucleotides read TGTGCCTGGTCCACAGGGGTCTACGAGCAGTACTTC.

The chain carries TRBV7-9 and TRBJ1-1; D gene unclear. Trimming removed 5 bases at V and 1 base at J, with 8 bases between. Germline CDR1 reads SEHNR; CDR2 reads FQNEAQ (reference sequence). The CDR3 has 13 amino acids. CDR3 sequence: CASSRAENTEAFF. CDR3 nucleotide sequence: TGTGCCAGCAGCCGCGCTGAGAACACTGAAGCTTTCTTT.

This clone has a handful of counts. The V gene is TRBV19, the J gene TRBJ1-2; a possible D gene is TRBD1 (6 bases). The CDR3 is 13 residues long. With 6 bases removed from V and 1 base from J, the gap between germline ends came to 9 bases. Germline V lookup: CDR1 LNHDA, CDR2 SQIVND (reference sequence). CDR3 nucleotides: TGTGCCAGTAGACCGGACAGTAACTATGGCTACACCTTC. This sequence encodes CASRPDSNYGYTF.

Concerning this clone: Other nucleotide sequences in the sample specify the same CDR3. The chain uses TRBV29-1 and TRBJ2-7; the D gene could be TRBD1 or TRBD2 (7 bases each). Germline CDR1 is SQVTM and CDR2 is ANQGSEA. Trimming shortened V by 4 bases and J by 7 bases, and 11 bases separated the two germline ends. This CDR3 is 11 amino acids long. The CDR3 DNA follows: TGCAGCGTTGGGCAGGGGGGGGAGCAGTACTTC. Amino acids: CSVGQGGEQYF.

The rearrangement uses TRBV27 and TRBJ1-2; D is uncertain. Germline CDR1 and CDR2: MNHEY and SMNVEV (reference sequence). With 2 bases removed from V and 5 bases from J, the gap between germline ends came to 6 bases. This CDR3 comprises 12 residues. CDR3 in amino acids: CASSLRGYGYTF. The CDR3 DNA is TGTGCCAGCAGTTTAAGAGGATATGGCTACACCTTC.

The chain couples TRBV2 to TRBJ2-7; the D gene could be TRBD1 or TRBD2 (5 bases each). The CDR3 has 12 amino acids. V was pared by 8 bases and J by 7 bases, with 15 bases between. The germline gives CDR1 SNHLY, CDR2 FYNNEI. Written as DNA, the CDR3 is TGTGCCAGCCGGGGCCCGGGTTGGGAGCAGTACTTC. Its protein product is CASRGPGWEQYF.

V gene TRBV5-6 combines with J gene TRBJ2-6, with a tentative D call TRBD2 (6 bases). CDR1 is SGHDT, CDR2 YYEEEE, per germline. The V gene lost 6 bases and the J gene lost 0 bases, with 16 bases spanning the gap. CDR3 size: 17 residues. CDR3 sequence (DNA): TGTGCCAGCAACCACTGGACGGGAGACTCTGGGGCCAACGTCCTGACTTTC. Protein sequence: CASNHWTGDSGANVLTF.

The chain carries TRBV9 and TRBJ2-2, with 9 nucleotides matching TRBD2. The junction had 9 bases not matched to a gene; V was cut back by 0 bases and J by 6 bases. Looked up from germline, CDR1 is SGDLS and CDR2 is YYNGEE. The CDR3 consists of 17 residues. Written as DNA, the CDR3 is TGTGCCAGCAGCGTAGTACGCGGGGGGGTTTCGGCCGGGGAGCTGTTTTTT. It is translated as CASSVVRGGVSAGELFF. Supplemented by reference TRBV9 and TRBJ2-2, the full variable domain reads DSGVTQTPKHLITATGQRVTLRCSPRSGDLSVYWYQQSLDQGLQFLIQYYNGEERAKGNILERFSAQQFPDLHSELNLSSLELGDSALYFCASSVVRGGVSAGELFFGEGSRLTVL.

This sequence joins TRBV30 and TRBJ1-2; 7 nucleotides agree with TRBD1. CDR1 and CDR2 (germline): GTSNPN, SVGIG (reference sequence). The CDR3 loop spans 15 amino acids. After removal of 1 base from V and 2 bases from J, the junction contained 7 bases not matched to a gene. CDR3 sequence reads: CAWSAGTDYNYGYTF. The CDR3 DNA reads as TGTGCCTGGAGTGCCGGGACAGACTACAACTATGGCTACACCTTC.

V is TRBV29-1 and J is TRBJ1-5, with D tentatively TRBD1 (6 bases). The length of the CDR3 is 14 residues. Between the trimmed V and J ends, which lost 6 bases and 9 bases, there was a span of 21 bases. In germline, CDR1 is SQVTM, CDR2 ANQGSEA. CDR3 bases: TGCAGCGTAAGTGACAGGCGCACGGGGTGGCCCCAGCATTTT. As protein: CSVSDRRTGWPQHF. Using reference TRBV29-1 and TRBJ1-5 for the parts outside the CDR3, the full variable domain is SAVISQKPSRDICQRGTSLTIQCQVDSQVTMMFWYRQQPGQSLTLIATANQGSEATYESGFVIDKFPISRPNLTFSTLTVSNMSPEDSSIYLCSVSDRRTGWPQHFGDGTRLSIL.

The chain uses TRBV27 and TRBJ2-5, with no clear D. This CDR3 is built from 14 residues. Germline CDR1 is MNHEY and CDR2 is SMNVEV (reference sequence). Between the trimmed V and J ends, which lost 6 bases and 7 bases, there was a span of 18 bases. The CDR3 is CASSLGRYSGTQYF. The DNA of the CDR3 is TGTGCCAGCAGCCTGGGCCGCTATTCAGGGACCCAGTACTTC.

This clone was counted a single time. The V and J genes are TRBV5-4 and TRBJ2-5; no definite D call. The CDR3 contains 14 residues. The germline gives CDR1 SGHNT, CDR2 YYREEE (reference sequence). V lost 3 bases, J lost 3 bases, and 12 bases lay in between. CDR3 amino acids: CASSSDAVEETQYF. In nucleotides, the CDR3 is TGTGCCAGCAGCTCGGACGCGGTAGAAGAGACCCAGTACTTC.